One and the same sample provided the 32 T cell receptor beta chains below, sequenced in a study of T cells in Graves' hyperthyroidism and ophthalmopathy. What was amplified from RNA transcripts were TCR beta CDR3 regions. TCR CDR3 regions were first amplified by RT-PCR with HTBI primers. TCRdb re-called the multiplex PCR reads with MiXCR, one entry per CDR3 protein. The sample lists approximately 25,000 distinct CDR3 sequences, roughly 45% occurring once. Sequences were obtained from blood. The receptors derive from a woman in her thirties with Graves' hyperthyroidism.

Concerning this clonotype itself: The junction departs from the called germline gene at one end, perhaps through a read error. This chain uses TRBV6-8 with TRBJ2-2; 9 positions match TRBD2. CDR1 is MNHGY and CDR2 is SAAAGT in the germline V gene. The CDR3 spans 18 residues. The CDR3 region has the DNA TGTGCCAGCTATCGAGAGTTGCGGGAGGGCCTTGGACACCGGGGAGCTGTTTTT. Residues: CASYRELREGLGHRGAVF.

This clonotype showed up many times. The chain carries TRBV28 and TRBJ2-7; 9 positions agree with TRBD1. This CDR3 region has 15 residues. The V and J ends lost 7 bases and 6 bases, in that order; junction bases with no gene match: 13. CDR1 is MDHEN and CDR2 is SYDVKM in the germline V gene. The CDR3 sequence is CASNPSGTGWVEQYF. The CDR3 DNA is TGTGCCAGCAACCCGTCCGGGACAGGGTGGGTCGAGCAGTACTTC. Combining the CDR3 with reference TRBV28 and TRBJ2-7 gives the whole variable domain DVKVTQSSRYLVKRTGEKVFLECVQDMDHENMFWYRQDPGLGLRLIYFSYDVKMKEKGDIPEGYSVSREKKERFSLILESASTNQTSMYLCASNPSGTGWVEQYFGPGTRLTVT.

The table lists this clonotype with many counts. The chain employs TRBV4-2 and TRBJ1-1; a possible D gene is TRBD1 (5 bases). Deletions cut 4 bases from V and 5 bases from J, with 8 bases between. The CDR3 covers 12 residues. Per the germline V gene, CDR1 is LGHNA and CDR2 is YNFKEQ. The DNA for the CDR3 is TGTGCCAGCAGCCTTTGGGGGACTGAAGCTTTCTTT. It specifies CASSLWGTEAFF.

The V call is TRBV20-1, the J call TRBJ2-1; either TRBD1 or TRBD2 may fit D (5 bases each). CDR1 and CDR2 from the germline V gene are DFQATT and SNEGSKA (reference sequence). CDR3 length: 14 amino acids. V was cut by 5 bases and J by 7 bases, with 18 bases left in between. The CDR3 DNA follows: TGCAGTGCTTCATCTACCGGGGCCGGGAATGAGCAGTTCTTC. Residues: CSASSTGAGNEQFF.

V usage is TRBV24-1 and J usage is TRBJ1-6, with D unclear. This CDR3 spans 15 amino acids. V lost 2 bases to trimming and J lost 10 bases, with 14 bases between them. Germline-derived CDR1 and CDR2 are KGHDR and SFDVKD. CDR3 coding DNA: TGTGCCACCAGTGATTGGCGTGGGGATGTGTCACCCCTCCACTTT. This translates into CATSDWRGDVSPLHF.

This clonotype was seen many times. The chain carries TRBV28 and TRBJ1-1; 11 bases map to TRBD1. Germline V gives CDR1 MDHEN, CDR2 SYDVKM. CDR3 length: 16 residues. Trimming took 4 bases from V and 0 from J; bases not matched to a gene: 4. The CDR3 region has the DNA TGTGCCAGCAGTTCTGGACAGGGGGCTTTGAACACTGAAGCTTTCTTT. It yields the protein CASSSGQGALNTEAFF.

The chain recombines TRBV10-2 with TRBJ2-1; D might be TRBD1 (6 bases). V shed 6 bases and J shed 10 bases, with 13 bases lying between them. This CDR3 contains 12 residues. Germline loops: CDR1 WSHSY, CDR2 SAAADI. DNA for the CDR3: TGCGCCAGCAGCGCCAGGGGCGGCGAGCAGTTCTTC. Translated, it gives CASSARGGEQFF.

The genes are TRBV7-3 and TRBJ1-1; D is uncertain. This CDR3 is 14 amino acids long. V gave up 3 bases and J gave up 1 base, with 9 bases separating them. Germline V gene sequence: CDR1 SGHTA, CDR2 FQGTGA. The CDR3: CASSLGITNTEAFF. CDR3 DNA: TGTGCCAGCAGCTTGGGGATAACGAACACTGAAGCTTTCTTT.

This chain joins TRBV20-1 and TRBJ1-6; maybe TRBD1 (6 bases). This CDR3 has 14 amino acids. Germline V lookup: CDR1 DFQATT, CDR2 SNEGSKA (reference sequence). Trimming left V 2 bases short and J 8 bases short, with 13 bases between. The CDR3 DNA is TGCAGTGCTAGACCATACCAGGGGTATTCACCCCTCCACTTT. Translation: CSARPYQGYSPLHF.

The rearrangement joins TRBV19 to TRBJ1-5; D unresolved. Germline-derived CDR1 and CDR2 are LNHDA and SQIVND (reference sequence). V gave up 2 bases and J gave up 5 bases, with 7 bases separating them. There are 13 residues in the CDR3. The CDR3 sequence: CASSIKVYQPQHF. The CDR3 DNA reads TGTGCCAGTAGTATAAAAGTGTATCAGCCCCAGCATTTT.

The chain carries TRBV20-1 and TRBJ2-7; 13 bases line up with TRBD2. Unmatched junction bases numbered 7, after V lost 6 bases and J lost 5 bases. This CDR3 is 14 amino acids long. Germline assignment: CDR1 DFQATT and CDR2 SNEGSKA (reference sequence). CDR3 loop: CSALTSGRPHEQYF. The CDR3 bases are TGCAGTGCCCTGACTAGCGGGAGGCCCCACGAGCAGTACTTC.

This clonotype rates as medium-sized. This sequence joins TRBV25-1 and TRBJ1-4; D may be TRBD1 (6 bases). V lost 0 bases and J lost 8, with 19 bases in between. This CDR3 is built from 17 residues. Germline V gene sequence: CDR1 MGHDK, CDR2 SYGVNS. This CDR3 is CASSEYNAHRVGEKLFF. In DNA, the CDR3 is TGTGCCAGCAGTGAATATAACGCGCACAGGGTAGGAGAAAAACTGTTTTTT.

This clonotype was seen at least ten times. This chain joins TRBV7-2 and TRBJ2-2; the match to TRBD2 covers 8 bases. In germline, CDR1 is SGHTA, CDR2 FQGNSA. V shed 5 bases, J shed 5 bases, and the junction held 7 bases outside the gene matches. The CDR3 extends over 15 amino acids. The CDR3 loop reads CASSMSGSRTGELFF. CDR3 in DNA: TGTGCCAGCAGCATGAGCGGGAGTAGGACCGGGGAGCTGTTTTTT.

In the case of this clonotype: The CDR3 does not end in the conserved phenylalanine or tryptophan, so this is likely a read error. The rearrangement links TRBV12-3 or TRBV12-4 to TRBJ1-5; D is ambiguous. The CDR3 sequence is 12 residues long. Here the CDR3 reads CASSLVRQLQHL. The CDR3 DNA reads TGTGCCAGCAGTTTAGTTCGTCAGCTCCAGCATCTT.

The genes are TRBV6-5 and TRBJ1-5; unclear D gene. Germline-derived CDR1 and CDR2 are MNHEY and SVGAGI. The V end was cut by 10 bases, the J end by 2 bases, with 12 bases between. CDR3 length equals 13 residues. The CDR3 DNA sequence: TGTGCCACCCGGTTAGCGGGCAATCAGCCCCAGCATTTT. This gives the protein CATRLAGNQPQHF.

This clonotype counts as medium-sized. This sequence joins TRBV29-1 and TRBJ2-7; TRBD1 matches at 10 bases. Unmatched junction bases numbered 2, after V lost 3 bases and J lost 3 bases. Germline V gene lookup returns CDR1 SQVTM and CDR2 ANQGSEA. The CDR3 sequence is 13 residues long. The CDR3 coding sequence is TGCAGCGTTGAGGGACAGGGGCTCTACGAGCAGTACTTC. This gives the protein CSVEGQGLYEQYF.

This clonotype was seen repeatedly, ten times or more. The chain joins TRBV5-4 to TRBJ2-1; D ambiguous. V was pared by 1 base and J by 2 bases, with 10 bases between. The CDR3 contains 15 residues. The germline gives CDR1 SGHNT, CDR2 YYREEE (reference sequence). CDR3 residues: CASSLLVNAYNEQFF. The CDR3 nucleotides read TGTGCCAGCAGCTTGCTTGTCAATGCCTACAATGAGCAGTTCTTC.

As DNA, the CDR3 is TGTGCCAGCAGAACCGGGACAGGGAGCTCCTACGAGCAGTACTTC. Residues: CASRTGTGSSYEQYF. V usage is TRBV2 and J usage is TRBJ2-7; 9 bases map to TRBD1. The germline CDR1 and CDR2 sequences are SNHLY and FYNNEI. The CDR3 consists of 15 residues. With 6 bases clipped from V and 0 bases from J, the junction kept 6 bases outside the gene matches.

In its sample, this clonotype ranks as medium-sized. The chain joins TRBV19 to TRBJ1-4; D not resolved. Trimming removed 5 bases at V and 4 bases at J, with 11 bases between. The CDR3 spans 14 residues. CDR1 is LNHDA and CDR2 is SQIVND in the germline V gene (reference sequence). CDR3: CASSPGGYNEKLFF. CDR3 nucleotides: TGTGCCAGTAGTCCCGGAGGGTATAATGAAAAACTGTTTTTT. Full variable domain (remainder filled in from reference TRBV19 and TRBJ1-4): DGGITQSPKYLFRKEGQNVTLSCEQNLNHDAMYWYRQDPGQGLRLIYYSQIVNDFQKGDIAEGYSVSREKKESFPLTVTSAQKNPTAFYLCASSPGGYNEKLFFGSGTQLSVL.

V is TRBV20-1 and J is TRBJ2-6; the D gene could be TRBD1 or TRBD2 (5 bases each). Germline CDR1 DFQATT, CDR2 SNEGSKA (reference sequence). This CDR3 is built from 14 residues. The V and J ends lost 3 bases and 2 bases respectively, with 8 bases between them. CDR3 amino acids: CSARLGAGANVLTF. The CDR3 DNA follows: TGCAGTGCTAGGCTGGGGGCTGGGGCCAACGTCCTGACTTTC.

In this sample, this clonotype turned up a few times. The chain carries TRBV10-3 and TRBJ2-7; possible D gene TRBD2, 5 bases. The CDR3 length is 13 residues. V lost 2 bases to trimming and J lost 2 bases, with 7 bases between them. Germline-derived CDR1 and CDR2 are ENHRY and SYGVKD. The CDR3 spells CAISEGLTYEQYF. The CDR3, as DNA: TGTGCCATCAGTGAGGGACTGACCTACGAGCAGTACTTC.

In its sample, this clonotype is medium-sized. The rearrangement uses TRBV19 and TRBJ2-2; D is uncertain. The CDR3 length is 14 residues. Trimming left V 6 bases short and J 6 bases short, with 14 bases between. Germline V gives CDR1 LNHDA, CDR2 SQIVND (reference sequence). CDR3 sequence (DNA): TGTGCCAGTAGCTCTCTGGAGCGCTCCGGGGAGCTGTTTTTT. Protein product: CASSSLERSGELFF. The variable domain in full, with the rest retrieved from reference TRBV19 and TRBJ2-2, is DGGITQSPKYLFRKEGQNVTLSCEQNLNHDAMYWYRQDPGQGLRLIYYSQIVNDFQKGDIAEGYSVSREKKESFPLTVTSAQKNPTAFYLCASSSLERSGELFFGEGSRLTVL.

V usage is TRBV20-1 and J usage is TRBJ2-1; D gene ambiguous. Germline CDR1 and CDR2: DFQATT and SNEGSKA (reference sequence). CDR3 size: 10 residues. V shed 3 bases and J shed 12 bases, with 9 bases lying between them. The CDR3 region has the DNA TGCAGTGCTAGTGGAATTGGGCAGTTCTTC. As protein: CSASGIGQFF.

The V and J genes are TRBV7-2 and TRBJ2-3; D possibly corresponds to TRBD1 (5 bases). V was pared by 0 bases and J by 1 base, with 14 bases between. From germline, CDR1 is SGHTA and CDR2 FQGNSA. The CDR3 spans 17 residues. The CDR3 protein is CASSLAVGVWGTDTQYF. CDR3 DNA: TGTGCCAGCAGCTTAGCCGTAGGGGTTTGGGGCACAGATACGCAGTATTTT.

The chain employs TRBV19 and TRBJ2-7; 10 bases agree with TRBD2. Losses at the gene ends were 4 bases for V and 5 bases for J; bases not matched to a gene: 8. The CDR3 runs to 15 residues. Germline V gene lookup returns CDR1 LNHDA and CDR2 SQIVND (reference sequence). The CDR3 is CASSTASGRVHEQYF. The CDR3 nucleotides are TGTGCCAGTAGTACGGCTAGCGGGAGAGTCCACGAGCAGTACTTC.

About this clonotype itself: Being one base from a much bigger clone, this may be a read error. The rearrangement joins TRBV28 to TRBJ2-1, with D tentatively TRBD1 or TRBD2 (6 bases each). The CDR3 consists of 16 residues. Germline loops: CDR1 MDHEN, CDR2 SYDVKM. In DNA, the CDR3 is TGTGCCCGCAGTTTATACAGGGAGGCTGCCTTAGTTGAGCAGTTCTTC. This sequence encodes CARSLYREAALVEQFF. The full variable domain, with the rest looked up from reference TRBV28 and TRBJ2-1, is DVKVTQSSRYLVKRTGEKVFLECVQDMDHENMFWYRQDPGLGLRLIYFSYDVKMKEKGDIPEGYSVSREKKERFSLILESASTNQTSMYLCARSLYREAALVEQFFGPGTRLTVL.

The sample holds many counts of this clonotype. The rearrangement joins TRBV11-2 to TRBJ1-4, with D uncertain. Per germline, CDR1 SGHAT and CDR2 FQNNGV. This CDR3 is 14 amino acids long. The V gene lost 3 bases and the J gene lost 7 bases, with 12 bases spanning the gap. For the CDR3, the DNA is TGTGCCAGCAGCTTTGGCAGTAATGGTGAAAAACTGTTTTTT. Its translation is CASSFGSNGEKLFF.

The genes are TRBV2 and TRBJ1-5; tentatively, D is TRBD1 (6 bases). Germline CDR1 reads SNHLY; CDR2 reads FYNNEI. The length of the CDR3 is 16 residues. With 7 bases removed from V and 11 bases from J, the gap between germline ends came to 27 bases. The CDR3 coding sequence is TGTGCCAGCATGGCTAGCGGGAGGGCCAAGGGGGAGACCCAGCATTTT. Encoded protein: CASMASGRAKGETQHF. The entire variable domain, with the rest obtained from reference TRBV2 and TRBJ1-5, is as follows: EPEVTQTPSHQVTQMGQEVILRCVPISNHLYFYWYRQILGQKVEFLVSFYNNEISEKSEIFDDQFSVERPDGSNFTLKIRSTKLEDSAMYFCASMASGRAKGETQHFGDGTRLSIL.

This sequence joins TRBV29-1 and TRBJ2-1, with no clear D. CDR1 and CDR2 (germline): SQVTM, ANQGSEA. Between the trimmed V and J ends, which lost 5 bases and 10 bases, there was a span of 12 bases. The CDR3 covers 11 residues. For the CDR3, the DNA is TGCAGCGTTAACACAGAAGGGGAGCAGTTCTTC. It specifies CSVNTEGEQFF.

This clonotype was picked up one time. This sequence joins TRBV5-5 and TRBJ2-7; 7 nucleotides match TRBD1. This CDR3 is 13 amino acids long. CDR1 SGHKS and CDR2 YYEKEE come from the germline V gene (reference sequence). J gave up 2 bases and V 5 bases, and 4 bases lay outside the gene matches. CDR3 DNA: TGTGCCAGCAGTATGACAGGGACCTACGAGCAGTACTTC. This sequence encodes CASSMTGTYEQYF.

The genes are TRBV6-6 and TRBJ2-7, with unresolved D. This CDR3 region has 13 residues. The V gene's germline CDR1 is MNHNY and CDR2 SVGAGI (reference sequence). Trimming left V 2 bases short and J 12 bases short, with 17 bases between. The CDR3 protein is CASSYGQSYGRYF. CDR3 sequence (DNA): TGTGCCAGCAGTTACGGGCAGTCCTACGGGCGGTACTTC.

V is TRBV19 and J is TRBJ2-7, with 9 positions matching TRBD2. V trimming: 6 bases; J trimming: 3 bases; junction bases outside the gene matches: 3. The CDR3 is 13 residues long. Germline lookup yields CDR1 LNHDA and CDR2 SQIVND (reference sequence). The CDR3: CASSRSGSYEQYF. CDR3 nucleotides: TGTGCCAGTAGCCGTAGCGGGAGCTACGAGCAGTACTTC.